A selection of T cell receptor beta chains follows, all from one sample in a study of OX40 agonist ivuxolimab in advanced cancers. This table comes from immunoSEQ multiplex PCR, and its TCRdb copy is limited to in-frame clones, with some not included. The sample carries about 66,000 clones, roughly 85% recorded once. Sequenced here: CD4+ or CD8+ T cells sorted from blood, sampled in a trial of the OX40 agonist ivuxolimab. The receptors were sampled from an adult with an advanced solid tumor such as melanoma, head and neck, liver or kidney cancer. CDR3s leave out the opening cysteine and the closing phenylalanine or tryptophan.

j_call: TRBJ2-5
v_call: TRBV7-6
cdr3_aa: ASSPDSVRETQY

j_call: TRBJ1-1
v_call: TRBV2
cdr3_aa: ASIGEVRTEAF

j_call: TRBJ1-5
v_call: TRBV28
cdr3_aa: ASSGPTRQGARAYSNQPQH

j_call: TRBJ2-5
v_call: TRBV29-1
cdr3_aa: SVEVGGETQY

j_call: TRBJ1-6
v_call: TRBV28
cdr3_aa: ASSLGTGGSPLH

j_call: TRBJ2-1
v_call: TRBV7-2
cdr3_aa: ASSLEKWELGNEQF

j_call: TRBJ2-6
v_call: TRBV21-1
cdr3_aa: ASSRRGDRASSGANVLT

j_call: TRBJ2-7
v_call: TRBV5-1
cdr3_aa: ASNLLPAGVGEQY

j_call: TRBJ2-2
v_call: TRBV5-1
cdr3_aa: ASSLWTGTGELF

j_call: TRBJ1-1
v_call: TRBV4-1
cdr3_aa: ASSQEISTGPNTEAF

j_call: TRBJ1-2
v_call: TRBV27
cdr3_aa: ATRPVGGEFYGYT

j_call: TRBJ1-4
v_call: TRBV30
cdr3_aa: AWKVGRGIEKLF

j_call: TRBJ2-7
v_call: TRBV5-6
cdr3_aa: ASSLVAGPRLHYEQY

j_call: TRBJ2-1
v_call: TRBV7-6
cdr3_aa: ASSLTGNSYNEQF